A selection of T cell receptor beta chains follows, all from one sample in a study of blood T cell repertoires in COVID-19. Profiling relied on immunoSEQ multiplex PCR, and the TCRdb table lists in-frame clones only, not all of them. Of more than 150,000 clones listed, 70% to 85% are singletons. The sequencing sample was made of peripheral blood. The receptor set was obtained from a man aged 45 to 65 who had recovered from COVID-19. The CDR3 runs from the conserved cysteine through the conserved F or W. D genes are given only for firm matches. Not all rows give a size; the values are once, few, many and, for expanded clones, a class.

V	J	size	D	DNA	CDR3
TRBV3-1/TRBV3-2	TRBJ2-1	-	-	TGTGCCAGCAGTGTCCGGTACAATGAGCAGTTCTTC	CASSVRYNEQFF
TRBV7-8	TRBJ1-5	-	TRBD1	TGTGCCAGCAGCTTAGCCGTGGTCTGGACAGGTAGGCGACAGGGCAATCAGCCCCAGCATTTT	CASSLAVVWTGRRQGNQPQHF
TRBV9	TRBJ1-2	once	-	TGTGCCAGCAGCGACCCAGGGGATGGGAATGGCTACACCTTC	CASSDPGDGNGYTF
TRBV19	TRBJ2-7	once	-	TGTGCCAGTAGTATTAGGCAGGCGAGCTCCTACGAGCAGTACTTC	CASSIRQASSYEQYF
TRBV5-4	TRBJ2-2	-	TRBD2	TGTGCCAGCAGCTTTGGGAGCGGGACGGGGACCGGGGAGCTGTTTTTT	CASSFGSGTGTGELFF
TRBV24-1	TRBJ2-7	-	-	TGTGCCACCAGTGACTTCTACGAGCAGTACTTC	CATSDFYEQYF
TRBV3-1/TRBV3-2	TRBJ1-4	-	-	TGTGCCAGCAGCCAATTAGGGGCCGAAAAACTGTTTTTT	CASSQLGAEKLFF
TRBV28	TRBJ1-4	-	TRBD1	TGTGCCAGCAACTACGGACAGGGGGCCACAACTAATGAAAAACTGTTTTTT	CASNYGQGATTNEKLFF
TRBV3-1/TRBV3-2	TRBJ1-2	-	TRBD1	TGTGCCAGCAATCACCAGGGGGCCCATGGCTACACCTTC	CASNHQGAHGYTF
TRBV9	TRBJ2-1	-	TRBD2	TGTGCCAGTCGAAATGATCAGCGGGGCAGCGAGCAGTTCTTC	CASRNDQRGSEQFF
TRBV11-2	TRBJ1-3	few	-	TGTGCCAGCAGCGCAACAGGGAACACCATATATTTT	CASSATGNTIYF
TRBV7-9	TRBJ2-7	-	-	TGTGCCAGCAGCTTATATCGCCCGGGGGTCTACGAGCAGTACTTC	CASSLYRPGVYEQYF
TRBV6-5	TRBJ1-2	-	TRBD1	TGTGCCAGCAGGCGACAGGGATCATCTAACTATGGCTACACCTTC	CASRRQGSSNYGYTF
TRBV27	TRBJ1-4	once	-	TGTGCCAGCAGTTTAACAGGTTTCACTATGAGTCTGTTTTTT	CASSLTGFTMSLFF
TRBV24-1	TRBJ2-2	many	-	TGTGCCACCAGTGACCTACCTTCCTGGGACAACGCGAACACCGGGGAGCTGTTTTTT	CATSDLPSWDNANTGELFF
TRBV3-1/TRBV3-2	TRBJ1-3	-	-	TGTGCCAGCAGCCTCACAGCGGAAAGAAACACCATATATTTT	CASSLTAERNTIYF
TRBV9	TRBJ2-3	-	-	TGTGCCAGCAACAAAGTCGGGTCGGCTCTAATCACAGATACGCAGTATTTT	CASNKVGSALITDTQYF
TRBV4-1	TRBJ1-1	-	TRBD1	TGCGCCAGCAGCCAAGGGGTGTGGGGGACAGGGATCGGATTTGAAGCTTTCTTT	CASSQGVWGTGIGFEAFF
TRBV6-5	TRBJ2-2	-	-	TGTGCCAGCAGGGACCAACTAGCCAGCGGGGAGCTGTTTTTT	CASRDQLASGELFF
TRBV7-2	TRBJ1-5	-	-	TGTGCCAGCAGCCCTGGGGTAGCAGGGCACAATCAGCCCCAGCATTTT	CASSPGVAGHNQPQHF
TRBV21-1	TRBJ2-7	-	-	TGTGCCAGCAGCTTTCCACCGGGACACCGATACGAGCAGTACTTC	CASSFPPGHRYEQYF
TRBV9	TRBJ1-6	-	TRBD1	TGTGCCAGCAGCTGGACAGGGGCGTCGAATTCACCCCTCCACTTT	CASSWTGASNSPLHF
TRBV5-1	TRBJ2-7	-	-	TGCGCCAGCAGCTTGGTAGTGGACGAGCAGTACTTC	CASSLVVDEQYF
TRBV6-5	TRBJ1-3	few	-	TGTGCCAGCAGCCAACAGGGCGTACGGAACACCATATATTTT	CASSQQGVRNTIYF
TRBV19	TRBJ1-2	-	-	TGTGCCAGTAGGGGAGTTCCGGGCTACACCTTC	CASRGVPGYTF
TRBV7-2	TRBJ2-5	-	TRBD2	TGTGCCAGCAGCTTAGTAGGCGGGAGGATAGAGACCCAGTACTTC	CASSLVGGRIETQYF
TRBV19	TRBJ2-5	-	TRBD2	TGTGCCAGTAGTTGGGCGGGGGAAGAGACCCAGTACTTC	CASSWAGEETQYF
TRBV5-4	TRBJ2-3	-	-	TGTGCCAGCAGCTTGGACAGGGCGAATACGCAGTATTTT	CASSLDRANTQYF
TRBV5-4	TRBJ2-5	-	TRBD2	TGTGCCAGCAGCTTCGGCGGGAGTCGGGGCGAGACCCAGTACTTC	CASSFGGSRGETQYF
TRBV5-4	TRBJ2-1	-	TRBD1	TGTGCCAGCAGCCTAGGACAGGGGTGGATATATGAGCAGTTCTTC	CASSLGQGWIYEQFF
TRBV30	TRBJ2-1	-	TRBD2	TGTGCCTGGAGTGTACGAACGAGCGGGAGGGGCAATGAGCAGTTCTTC	CAWSVRTSGRGNEQFF
TRBV10-1	TRBJ1-4	-	-	TGCGCCAGCAGTGATGACACGGCGAATGAAAAACTGTTTTTT	CASSDDTANEKLFF
TRBV5-6	TRBJ2-7	many	-	TGTGCCAGCAGCTTGGGGTTAGTCGCCGTCTACGAGCAGTACTTC	CASSLGLVAVYEQYF
TRBV27	TRBJ2-6	-	-	TGTGCCAGCAGTTCTACAGCAGGGGCCAACGTCCTGACTTTC	CASSSTAGANVLTF
TRBV7-2	TRBJ1-2	-	-	TGTGCCAGCAGCCCCTTACCAGGGTATGTTGGCTACACCTTC	CASSPLPGYVGYTF
TRBV27	TRBJ2-7	once	TRBD1	TGTGCCAGCAGTCCCAAGACAGGGGGCGCAGGCCACGAGCAGTACTTC	CASSPKTGGAGHEQYF
TRBV18	TRBJ1-2	-	TRBD1	TGTGCCAGCTCACGAGAACAAACTTTGGGGACAGGGGGCCATTATGGCTACACCTTC	CASSREQTLGTGGHYGYTF
TRBV18	TRBJ1-1	-	-	TGTGCCAGCTCCCTGACAGACTTGAACACTGAAGCTTTCTTT	CASSLTDLNTEAFF
TRBV30	TRBJ2-1	-	TRBD2	TGTGCCTTAAGACTAGCGGGAATAAACAATGAGCAGTTCTTC	CALRLAGINNEQFF
TRBV5-6	TRBJ2-2	-	TRBD2	TGTGCCAGCACCCGACTAGCGGGAGACACCGGGGAGCTGTTTTTT	CASTRLAGDTGELFF
TRBV10-3	TRBJ2-1	-	TRBD2	TGTGCCATCAGTGCGGGGACTAGCGGATACAATGAGCAGTTCTTC	CAISAGTSGYNEQFF
TRBV28	TRBJ1-6	-	-	TGTGCCAGCAGTTACCAGAACAGCTATAATTCACCCCTCCACTTT	CASSYQNSYNSPLHF